This T cell receptor (beta chain) appears in the sequencing data of a study of blood T cell repertoires in COVID-19. Study-wide background: The United States, Italy and Spain supplied acute and convalescent COVID-19 samples. PBMCs, B-cell-depleted T cells, or T cells were the source of the cDNA or gDNA that made up the material.

TCRdb keeps only in-frame clones here, not all; method: immunoSEQ multiplex PCR. Of a few hundred thousand clones in the sample, almost 85% are singletons; the top ten hold about 2.4%. V shed 7 bases and J shed 8 bases, with 11 bases lying between them. Germline V gene sequence: CDR1 MNHEY, CDR2 SVGAGI. The CDR3 extends over 11 amino acids. The chain joins TRBV6-5 to TRBJ1-2; D call uncertain. Sequencing was performed on peripheral blood. This TCR was recovered from a woman in her 70s with COVID-19, enrolled during active disease. This CDR3 is CASKSAGGYTF. DNA for the CDR3: TGTGCCAGCAAGTCGGCGGGCGGCTACACCTTC.